The 23 T cell receptor beta chains listed next were all sequenced from one sample in a study of cytotoxic CD8 clonotypes in ibrutinib-treated CLL. The repertoire was sequenced with immunoSEQ multiplex PCR; TCRdb's copy has only in-frame clones and lacks some. The data contain about 200,000 clones, around 72% of them seen just once; the ten biggest clones take up 13%. The specimen was PBMCs, collected after 24 months of ibrutinib treatment. The receptors come from a human donor with chronic lymphocytic leukemia.

The rearrangement links TRBV10-3 to TRBJ2-7; a possible D gene is TRBD2 (6 bases). Trimming took 0 bases from V and 6 from J, leaving 12 bases between them. CDR1 ENHRY and CDR2 SYGVKD come from the germline V gene. The CDR3 has 14 residues. This CDR3 is CAISESGGNLEQYF. DNA for the CDR3: TGTGCCATCAGTGAGTCGGGCGGGAACCTCGAGCAGTACTTC.

The chain is built from TRBV4-3 and TRBJ1-1; D gene ambiguous. The CDR3 extends over 14 amino acids. Trimming pared 0 bases from V and 1 base from J, leaving 6 bases between. Looked up from germline, CDR1 is LGHNA and CDR2 is YSLEER. This CDR3 is CASSQDPSNTEAFF. CDR3 sequence (DNA): TGCGCCAGCAGCCAAGATCCTTCGAACACTGAAGCTTTCTTT.

This rearrangement joins TRBV7-9 to TRBJ2-1; D remains ambiguous. The V gene's germline CDR1 is SEHNR and CDR2 FQNEAQ (reference sequence). The ends were cut back, 8 bases at V and 8 bases at J, with 7 bases in the middle. CDR3 size: 10 residues. The CDR3 DNA follows: TGTGCCAGCGGGCGTGATGAGCAGTTCTTC. Translating it yields CASGRDEQFF.

The CDR3 bases are TGTGCCACCAGCAGAGATGTAGAGTCGACTGAAGCTTTCTTT. Translation gives CATSRDVESTEAFF. The chain combines TRBV15 with TRBJ1-1; no clear D gene. Germline loops: CDR1 LNHNV, CDR2 YYDKDF (reference sequence). Trimming pared 0 bases from V and 5 bases from J, leaving 10 bases between. This CDR3 has 14 amino acids. The full variable domain, completed using reference TRBV15 and TRBJ1-1, is DAMVIQNPRYQVTQFGKPVTLSCSQTLNHNVMYWYQQKSSQAPKLLFHYYDKDFNNEADTPDNFQSRRPNTSFCFLDIRSPGLGDTAMYLCATSRDVESTEAFFGQGTRLTVV.

CDR3: CASSPAPGNSGYTF. For the CDR3, the DNA is TGTGCCAGCTCTCCAGCCCCAGGGAACAGTGGCTACACCTTC. This rearrangement joins TRBV18 to TRBJ1-2; D is perhaps TRBD1 (5 bases). The CDR3 sequence is 14 residues long. Between the trimmed V and J ends, which lost 6 bases and 7 bases, there was a span of 18 bases. Germline CDR1 and CDR2: KGHSH and LQKENI.

The chain is built from TRBV19 and TRBJ2-1; no clear D gene. CDR3 length equals 16 residues. Germline-derived CDR1 and CDR2 are LNHDA and SQIVND (reference sequence). V was pared by 3 bases and J by 7 bases, with 19 bases between. Written as DNA, the CDR3 is TGTGCCAGTAGTATGATGGCCGGAAGCAGTCTGAATGAGCAGTTCTTC. Translation gives CASSMMAGSSLNEQFF.

This chain links TRBV27 with TRBJ1-2; a possible D gene is TRBD1 (6 bases). There are 15 residues in the CDR3. Germline assignment: CDR1 MNHEY and CDR2 SMNVEV (reference sequence). The V gene lost 6 bases and the J gene lost 4 bases, with 18 bases spanning the gap. The CDR3: CASREGSWTAYGYTF. CDR3 nucleotides: TGTGCCAGCAGGGAAGGGAGTTGGACAGCCTATGGCTACACCTTC.

This clone was counted between two and nine times. The V and J genes are TRBV5-5 and TRBJ2-7; either TRBD1 or TRBD2 may supply D (5 bases each). Germline assignment: CDR1 SGHKS and CDR2 YYEKEE (reference sequence). The CDR3 length is 13 residues. Between the trimmed V and J ends, which lost 5 bases and 3 bases, there was a span of 12 bases. The CDR3 loop is CASRPGPNYEQYF. The CDR3, as DNA: TGTGCCAGCAGGCCGGGGCCTAACTACGAGCAGTACTTC.

This clone has only a few counts. The chain uses TRBV10-3 and TRBJ1-1, with D hard to call. The germline V and J ends were trimmed by 6 bases and 5 bases, with 16 bases remaining between them. Germline CDR1 ENHRY, CDR2 SYGVKD. This CDR3 comprises 14 residues. The CDR3 here is CAIRPQVLRTEAFF. The CDR3 bases are TGTGCCATCAGACCCCAGGTTCTGAGGACTGAAGCTTTCTTT.

On this clone itself: The same CDR3 is also encoded by other DNA sequences in this sample. This chain joins TRBV27 and TRBJ2-5; D not resolved. The V and J ends lost 2 bases and 4 bases respectively, with 5 bases between them. The CDR3 contains 12 residues. Germline CDR1 reads MNHEY; CDR2 reads SMNVEV (reference sequence). The CDR3 nucleotides are TGTGCCAGCAGTTTAAGTGGAGAGACCCAGTACTTC. As protein: CASSLSGETQYF.

CDR3: CASSSGLAFDEQYF. CDR3 sequence (DNA): TGTGCCAGCAGCTCGGGACTAGCGTTCGACGAGCAGTACTTC. The chain joins TRBV5-4 to TRBJ2-7, with TRBD2 identical over 10 bases. The CDR3 is made up of 14 amino acids. CDR1 is SGHNT, CDR2 YYREEE, per germline (reference sequence). The V gene end was trimmed by 3 bases and the J gene end by 5 bases; junction bases not matched to a gene: 5. Full variable domain (outside the CDR3, taken from reference TRBV5-4 and TRBJ2-7): ETGVTQSPTHLIKTRGQQVTLRCSSQSGHNTVSWYQQALGQGPQFIFQYYREEENGRGNFPPRFSGLQFPNYSSELNVNALELDDSALYLCASSSGLAFDEQYFGPGTRLTVT.

V gene TRBV10-1 combines with J gene TRBJ2-7; possible D gene TRBD1, 9 bases. CDR3 length: 18 residues. V gave up 3 bases and J gave up 2 bases, with 23 bases separating them. The germline CDR1 and CDR2 sequences are WNHNN and SYGVQD (reference sequence). CDR3 protein: CASSDPHRGGTGTYEQYF. The CDR3 DNA sequence: TGCGCCAGCAGTGACCCACACCGGGGGGGGACAGGGACCTACGAGCAGTACTTC.

The V call is TRBV15, the J call TRBJ2-5; perhaps TRBD1 as D (7 bases). The CDR3 runs to 16 residues. Trimming took off 4 bases at V and 2 bases at J, with 17 bases between the two ends. Germline V gene lookup returns CDR1 LNHNV and CDR2 YYDKDF (reference sequence). As DNA, the CDR3 is TGTGCCACCAGCACTAAGACAGGGACTTTACAAGAGACCCAGTACTTC. The encoded protein is CATSTKTGTLQETQYF. The whole variable domain, remainder taken from reference TRBV15 and TRBJ2-5, is DAMVIQNPRYQVTQFGKPVTLSCSQTLNHNVMYWYQQKSSQAPKLLFHYYDKDFNNEADTPDNFQSRRPNTSFCFLDIRSPGLGDTAMYLCATSTKTGTLQETQYFGPGTRLLVL.

The rearrangement links TRBV18 to TRBJ2-1; D gene uncertain. V was clipped by 5 bases and J by 3 bases, with 14 bases between them. CDR1 and CDR2 (germline): KGHSH, LQKENI. The CDR3 extends over 15 amino acids. CDR3 sequence reads: CASSITPEFYNEQFF. DNA of the CDR3: TGTGCCAGCTCAATCACTCCGGAATTCTACAATGAGCAGTTCTTC.

The chain is built from TRBV14 and TRBJ2-7; D remains unclear. The CDR3 is 11 residues long. The germline V gene has CDR1 SGHDN and CDR2 FVKESK. The V end lost 3 bases, the J end lost 6 bases, and 6 bases lay between the germline ends. The CDR3 here is CASSHSREQYF. CDR3 coding DNA: TGTGCCAGCAGCCATTCACGCGAGCAGTACTTC. The whole variable domain, remainder taken from reference TRBV14 and TRBJ2-7, is EAGVTQFPSHSVIEKGQTVTLRCDPISGHDNLYWYRRVMGKEIKFLLHFVKESKQDESGMPNNRFLAERTGGTYSTLKVQPAELEDSGVYFCASSHSREQYFGPGTRLTVT.

The chain joins TRBV28 to TRBJ1-3; D might be TRBD1 (6 bases). CDR3 length: 18 residues. V lost 2 bases and J lost 0, with 17 bases in between. In germline, CDR1 is MDHEN, CDR2 SYDVKM. The CDR3 spells CASSLQKKGHSSGNTIYF. In DNA, the CDR3 is TGTGCCAGCAGTTTACAAAAAAAGGGACACAGCTCTGGAAACACCATATATTTT.

V gene TRBV9 combines with J gene TRBJ2-1; 9 bases line up with TRBD2. The CDR3 has 18 residues. The germline CDR1 and CDR2 sequences are SGDLS and YYNGEE. J lost 1 base, V lost 0 bases, and 8 bases had no gene match. CDR3 loop: CASSVVAGGPFSYNEQFF. For the CDR3, the DNA is TGTGCCAGCAGCGTAGTGGCGGGAGGGCCATTTTCCTACAATGAGCAGTTCTTC.

V is TRBV7-6 and J is TRBJ1-5; no clear D. V gave up 5 bases and J gave up 1 base, with 6 bases separating them. Germline V lookup: CDR1 SGHVS, CDR2 FNYEAQ. This CDR3 has 13 residues. The CDR3 nucleotides are TGTGCCAGCAGCATAGACAGCAATCAGCCCCAGCATTTT. Its translation is CASSIDSNQPQHF.

The V gene is TRBV4-1, the J gene TRBJ2-7, with TRBD1 matching over 9 bases. Unmatched junction bases numbered 9, after V lost 6 bases and J lost 0 bases. Germline assignment: CDR1 MGHRA and CDR2 YSYEKL. The CDR3 has 16 residues. For the CDR3, the DNA is TGCGCCAGCAGTCGACCCAAGACAGGGGGCTCCTACGAGCAGTACTTC. Translation: CASSRPKTGGSYEQYF.

The chain recombines TRBV6-5 with TRBJ1-1, with 7 bases identical to TRBD1. V lost 4 bases to trimming and J lost 0 bases; unmatched junction nucleotides: 5. In germline, CDR1 is MNHEY, CDR2 SVGAGI. The CDR3 sequence is 15 residues long. CDR3 nucleotides: TGTGCCAGCAGTTGGGACACAGGGGTGAACACTGAAGCTTTCTTT. This encodes CASSWDTGVNTEAFF.

The chain uses TRBV11-2 and TRBJ2-7; D is undetermined. Looked up from germline, CDR1 is SGHAT and CDR2 is FQNNGV. Trimming left V 2 bases short and J 5 bases short, with 22 bases between. The CDR3 contains 17 residues. The CDR3 DNA sequence: TGTGCCAGCAGCTTATCCTCGGGTTTAGGGTTAATACACGAGCAGTACTTC. This codes for CASSLSSGLGLIHEQYF. Full variable domain (missing parts from reference TRBV11-2 and TRBJ2-7): EAGVAQSPRYKIIEKRQSVAFWCNPISGHATLYWYQQILGQGPKLLIQFQNNGVVDDSQLPKDRFSAERLKGVDSTLKIQPAKLEDSAVYLCASSLSSGLGLIHEQYFGPGTRLTVT.

The V and J genes are TRBV4-2 and TRBJ2-3, with 11 nucleotides matching TRBD2. CDR3 size: 17 residues. Trimming removed 5 bases from V and 3 bases from J; junction bases left unmatched: 10. Germline V gene data show CDR1 as LGHNA and CDR2 as YNFKEQ. CDR3 coding DNA: TGTGCCAGCAGCTTCAGATACCTAGCGGGAGGAACAGATACGCAGTATTTT. This encodes CASSFRYLAGGTDTQYF.

J is TRBJ1-1 and V is TRBV5-1; D is perhaps TRBD1 (5 bases). The CDR3 is 13 amino acids. Germline V lookup: CDR1 SGHRS, CDR2 YFSETQ. The V end was cut by 3 bases, the J end by 6 bases, with 12 bases between. The CDR3 sequence is CASSSGPGAEAFF. The CDR3 region has the DNA TGCGCCAGCAGCTCCGGCCCGGGGGCTGAAGCTTTCTTT.